The 26 T cell receptor beta chains in this list originate from one sample, sequenced in a study of regulatory T cells in long-lasting Graves disease (dated by TCRdb to the early 2020s). The sample's time point label is to be understood as: newly diagnosed GD, antithyroid drugs for less than 3 months. RNA was extracted from PBMCs in TRIzol for both TCR sequencing and RNA sequencing. Libraries came from multiplex PCR. The sequencer listed for this sample is Illumina HiSeq 4000. To build TCR beta libraries, CDR3 regions were amplified by Arm-PCR using iRepertoire HTBI primers. Through fastp at Q25 and MiXCR, TCRdb rebuilt clones from the public reads, retaining in-frame beta chains. CDR3 protein duplicates are merged, each entry listing the most common genes and DNA. The sample table contains hundreds of thousands of distinct CDR3 sequences; only one count was recorded for 15% of them. Of the sample, around a fifth falls within the top ten clones.

This material consisted of peripheral blood mononuclear cells (PBMCs), taken at new diagnosis, from a patient treated with antithyroid drugs. The source is a female donor with Graves disease.

This clonotype was detected many times. The genes are TRBV2 and TRBJ2-7; D is possibly TRBD2 (6 bases). This CDR3 region has 13 residues. Deletions cut 6 bases from V and 3 bases from J, with 12 bases between. Germline V gives CDR1 SNHLY, CDR2 FYNNEI. The CDR3 region is CASRTGTLYEQYF. CDR3 nucleotide sequence: TGTGCCAGCAGAACCGGGACTCTCTACGAGCAGTACTTC. The full variable domain, rest sourced from reference TRBV2 and TRBJ2-7, is EPEVTQTPSHQVTQMGQEVILRCVPISNHLYFYWYRQILGQKVEFLVSFYNNEISEKSEIFDDQFSVERPDGSNFTLKIRSTKLEDSAMYFCASRTGTLYEQYFGPGTRLTVT.

This clonotype was detected many times. V and J are TRBV2 and TRBJ1-6; no clear D gene. CDR3 length equals 16 residues. Germline CDR1 SNHLY, CDR2 FYNNEI. The ends were cut back, 7 bases at V and 0 bases at J, with 13 bases in the middle. CDR3 sequence: CASKGTWSSYNSPLHF. In nucleotides, the CDR3 is TGTGCCAGCAAAGGAACGTGGAGCTCCTATAATTCACCCCTCCACTTT.

This clonotype was seen more than once but under ten times. CDR3 amino acids: CASSVDNTGELFF. The CDR3, as DNA: TGCGCCAGCAGCGTGGACAACACCGGGGAGCTGTTTTTT. The rearrangement links TRBV5-1 to TRBJ2-2, with D hard to call. V lost 4 bases to trimming and J lost 2 bases, with 6 bases between them. CDR3 size: 13 residues. The germline CDR1 and CDR2 sequences are SGHRS and YFSETQ.

The chain links TRBV19 to TRBJ2-2; D gene uncertain. CDR1 and CDR2 (germline): LNHDA, SQIVND (reference sequence). This CDR3 region has 11 residues. Trimming pared 3 bases from V and 7 bases from J, leaving 3 bases between. CDR3: CASSIGGELFF. CDR3 sequence (DNA): TGTGCCAGTAGTATCGGCGGGGAGCTGTTTTTT. Complete variable domain (other parts from reference TRBV19 and TRBJ2-2): DGGITQSPKYLFRKEGQNVTLSCEQNLNHDAMYWYRQDPGQGLRLIYYSQIVNDFQKGDIAEGYSVSREKKESFPLTVTSAQKNPTAFYLCASSIGGELFFGEGSRLTVL.

V gene TRBV5-1 combines with J gene TRBJ1-1, with no clear D. CDR3 length equals 11 residues. Per germline, CDR1 SGHRS and CDR2 YFSETQ. The V end lost 7 bases, the J end lost 11 bases, and 15 bases lay between the germline ends. CDR3 bases: TGCGCCAGCTTCCGAAGCGGGTTGGCTTTCTTT. Protein: CASFRSGLAFF.

This clonotype was seen ten or more times. The J gene is TRBJ2-5, the V gene TRBV2, with 13 bases aligning to TRBD2. Germline assignment: CDR1 SNHLY and CDR2 FYNNEI. The CDR3 consists of 15 residues. With 6 bases clipped from V and 5 bases from J, the junction kept 6 bases outside the gene matches. In DNA, the CDR3 is TGTGCCAGCAGGCGGACTAGCGGGAGTCGGGAGACCCAGTACTTC. Its translation is CASRRTSGSRETQYF.

This clonotype was counted ten times or more. The chain combines TRBV5-1 with TRBJ1-1; 7 nucleotides match TRBD1. With V trimmed by 3 bases and J by 2 bases, 4 bases remained unmatched. There are 14 residues in the CDR3. The germline V gene has CDR1 SGHRS and CDR2 YFSETQ. CDR3 sequence: CASSWGDRNTEAFF. CDR3 nucleotide sequence: TGCGCCAGCAGCTGGGGGGACAGAAACACTGAAGCTTTCTTT.

This clonotype was counted many times. The chain is built from TRBV12-5 and TRBJ1-1, with a weak D call TRBD1 (5 bases). This CDR3 region has 14 residues. Germline lookup yields CDR1 LGHNT and CDR2 FRNRAP. Trimming took off 7 bases at V and 0 bases at J, with 12 bases between the two ends. CDR3 DNA sequence: TGTGCTAGTGTCCCCGGGACGTTGAACACTGAAGCTTTCTTT. Residues: CASVPGTLNTEAFF. Variable domain in full (rest from reference TRBV12-5 and TRBJ1-1): DARVTQTPRHKVTEMGQEVTMRCQPILGHNTVFWYRQTMMQGLELLAYFRNRAPLDDSGMPKDRFSAEMPDATLATLKIQPSEPRDSAVYFCASVPGTLNTEAFFGQGTRLTVV.

V is TRBV11-1 and J is TRBJ1-1, with 10 bases aligning to TRBD1. CDR1 SGHAT and CDR2 FQDESV come from the germline V gene (reference sequence). The CDR3 contains 17 residues. The V and J ends lost 5 bases and 7 bases, in that order; junction bases with no gene match: 16. Written as DNA, the CDR3 is TGTGCCAGCAGCCTAAGGGACAGGGGTTTTCAGAATGGTGAAGCTTTCTTT. Translating it yields CASSLRDRGFQNGEAFF.

In this sample, this clonotype turned up many times. The chain employs TRBV6-2 or TRBV6-3 and TRBJ1-2; TRBD1 matches 8 bases. Germline trimming cut 6 bases from V and 0 bases from J; bases unmatched to any gene: 3. The V gene's germline CDR1 is MNHEY and CDR2 SVGEGT. This CDR3 contains 14 residues. The DNA of the CDR3 is TGTGCCAGCAGGGACAGGGCGGCTAACTATGGCTACACCTTC. It translates to CASRDRAANYGYTF.

The V gene is TRBV20-1, the J gene TRBJ1-1; D gene ambiguous. V shed 1 base and J shed 0 bases, with 9 bases lying between them. Germline CDR1 and CDR2: DFQATT and SNEGSKA (reference sequence). This CDR3 has 14 amino acids. CDR3 sequence: CSARAPTLNTEAFF. The CDR3, as DNA: TGCAGTGCTAGAGCGCCCACTTTGAACACTGAAGCTTTCTTT.

This clonotype was recorded at least ten times. The genes are TRBV28 and TRBJ2-3; 12 bases agree with TRBD2. The length of the CDR3 is 12 residues. The germline V gene encodes CDR1 MDHEN and CDR2 SYDVKM. V lost 2 bases, J lost 15 bases, and 3 bases stayed unmatched. CDR3 protein: CASSLRTSGTYF. The CDR3 coding sequence is TGTGCCAGCAGTTTAAGGACTAGCGGGACCTATTTT. Full variable domain (remainder filled in from reference TRBV28 and TRBJ2-3): DVKVTQSSRYLVKRTGEKVFLECVQDMDHENMFWYRQDPGLGLRLIYFSYDVKMKEKGDIPEGYSVSREKKERFSLILESASTNQTSMYLCASSLRTSGTYFGPGTRLTVL.

This clonotype has more than one count but fewer than ten. This chain uses TRBV6-5 with TRBJ1-2; D call uncertain. The CDR3 extends over 19 amino acids. The V and J ends lost 4 bases and 5 bases respectively, with 29 bases between them. Germline V gives CDR1 MNHEY, CDR2 SVGAGI. CDR3 sequence reads: CASSLLSENTPWLSYGYTF. CDR3 nucleotides: TGTGCCAGCAGTTTATTGTCAGAAAACACACCGTGGCTCTCTTATGGCTACACCTTC.

This clonotype was seen more than once but under ten times. V usage is TRBV4-3 and J usage is TRBJ2-4; the D is unclear. Germline values: CDR1 LGHNA, CDR2 YSLEER. The V end lost 1 base, the J end lost 5 bases, and 9 bases lay between the germline ends. This CDR3 spans 14 amino acids. In nucleotides, the CDR3 is TGCGCCAGCAGCCAAGTTTTGTACGAAAACATTCAGTACTTC. It specifies CASSQVLYENIQYF.

This clonotype was counted ten times or more. The rearrangement uses TRBV27 and TRBJ2-5; D unresolved. This CDR3 contains 15 residues. CDR1 and CDR2 from the germline V gene are MNHEY and SMNVEV (reference sequence). V lost 5 bases, J lost 2 bases, and 15 bases lay in between. The CDR3 reads CASSLTYGQQETQYF. The CDR3 nucleotides read TGTGCCAGCAGTCTGACATACGGCCAGCAAGAGACCCAGTACTTC.

This clonotype appeared many times. The chain is built from TRBV20-1 and TRBJ2-1; 12 positions agree with TRBD2. CDR3 length: 16 residues. Trimming at V came to 3 bases and at J to 7 bases, leaving 10 bases not matched to a gene. Germline-derived CDR1 and CDR2 are DFQATT and SNEGSKA (reference sequence). As DNA, the CDR3 is TGCAGTGCTAGTCTTAGACTAGCGGGAGAGTTAAATGAGCAGTTCTTC. This gives the protein CSASLRLAGELNEQFF.

In its sample, this clonotype was seen many times. The chain employs TRBV6-5 and TRBJ1-5; possible D gene TRBD1, 6 bases. The germline V gene has CDR1 MNHEY and CDR2 SVGAGI. The CDR3 runs 14 residues. V was clipped by 3 bases and J by 1 base, with 7 bases between them. The CDR3 DNA follows: TGTGCCAGCAGTTATACAGGGAGCAATCAGCCCCAGCATTTT. Translating gives CASSYTGSNQPQHF.

This clonotype was detected ten times or more. The V and J genes are TRBV5-4 and TRBJ1-5; D remains ambiguous. Trimming pared 6 bases from V and 2 bases from J, leaving 15 bases between. The germline CDR1 and CDR2 sequences are SGHNT and YYREEE (reference sequence). The CDR3 is 15 residues long. The CDR3 coding sequence is TGTGCCAGCATTGCTGGTTGGGGTTGCAATCAGCCCCAGCATTTT. This translates into CASIAGWGCNQPQHF.

This clonotype was seen at least ten times. This chain connects TRBV12-3 or TRBV12-4 to TRBJ2-5; TRBD1 matches 10 bases. With V trimmed by 5 bases and J by 5 bases, 11 bases remained unmatched. The CDR3 sequence is 16 residues long. CDR3 amino acids: CASSRRGTGVSETQYF. The DNA of the CDR3 is TGTGCCAGCAGTCGAAGGGGGACAGGGGTTTCGGAGACCCAGTACTTC.

This clonotype was found a few times. The rearrangement joins TRBV7-2 to TRBJ2-1; possible D gene TRBD1, 5 bases. The CDR3 runs to 14 residues. The germline V gene encodes CDR1 SGHTA and CDR2 FQGNSA. Deletions cut 4 bases from V and 9 bases from J, with 16 bases between. The CDR3 region is CASSWQRRGGEQFF. The DNA for the CDR3 is TGTGCCAGCAGCTGGCAGAGAAGGGGTGGTGAGCAGTTCTTC. The full variable domain, in which reference TRBV7-2 and TRBJ2-1 provide the parts outside the CDR3, is GAGVSQSPSNKVTEKGKDVELRCDPISGHTALYWYRQSLGQGLEFLIYFQGNSAPDKSGLPSDRFSAERTGGSVSTLTIQRTQQEDSAVYLCASSWQRRGGEQFFGPGTRLTVL.

This clonotype was counted at least ten times. This chain connects TRBV12-3 or TRBV12-4 to TRBJ1-6, with 9 bases aligning to TRBD1. There are 13 residues in the CDR3. After removal of 4 bases from V and 9 bases from J, the junction contained 1 base not matched to a gene. This chain's CDR3 is CASSWGQGSPLHF. The CDR3 nucleotides are TGTGCCAGCAGTTGGGGACAGGGTTCACCCCTCCACTTT.

There are a few counts of this clonotype. The chain has TRBV20-1 and TRBJ2-5, with D uncertain. This CDR3 has 11 residues. Germline V gene sequence: CDR1 DFQATT, CDR2 SNEGSKA (reference sequence). The CDR3 nucleotides read TGCATAGTAGAGTTGCAAGAGACCCAGTACTTC. Amino acids: CIVELQETQYF.

In its sample, this clonotype was seen many times. The rearrangement joins TRBV20-1 to TRBJ1-1, with TRBD1 identical over 9 bases. Germline assignment: CDR1 DFQATT and CDR2 SNEGSKA (reference sequence). Trimming at V came to 0 bases and at J to 4 bases, leaving 6 bases not matched to a gene. The CDR3 is 15 amino acids. This chain's CDR3 is CSARDPGQGITEAFF. The CDR3 DNA reads TGCAGTGCTAGAGACCCGGGACAGGGTATCACTGAAGCTTTCTTT.

In its sample, this clonotype was seen a few times. This rearrangement joins TRBV6-5 to TRBJ1-2, with D perhaps TRBD1 (6 bases). The germline V gene encodes CDR1 MNHEY and CDR2 SVGAGI. The V gene lost 2 bases and the J gene lost 8 bases, with 9 bases spanning the gap. The CDR3 is made up of 12 amino acids. This chain's CDR3 is CASSYGQNGYTF. In DNA, the CDR3 is TGTGCCAGCAGTTACGGACAGAACGGCTACACCTTC.

This clonotype was picked up many times. The chain joins TRBV28 to TRBJ1-2, with a weak D call TRBD1 (6 bases). The CDR3 covers 14 residues. Germline CDR1 MDHEN, CDR2 SYDVKM. V was pared by 5 bases and J by 0 bases, with 10 bases between. CDR3 DNA sequence: TGTGCCAGCAGTCCAGGGGCCGCTAACTATGGCTACACCTTC. Its protein is CASSPGAANYGYTF.

V is TRBV20-1 and J is TRBJ1-5; no definite D call. Germline CDR1 DFQATT, CDR2 SNEGSKA (reference sequence). Trimming removed 2 bases from V and 2 bases from J, with 13 bases in between. CDR3 length: 15 amino acids. Here the CDR3 reads CSARRGRVGNQPQHF. The CDR3 region has the DNA TGCAGTGCTAGACGCGGGAGGGTGGGCAATCAGCCCCAGCATTTT.